This T cell receptor beta chain was sequenced during a study of spatial heterogeneity in lung cancer. The study, taken as a whole, reports: Within tumors, counts of expanded alpha and beta TCRs tracked tumor mutation counts.

Relative to its sample, this clonotype is medium-sized (0.01 to 0.1%). Its matching antigen is unknown. TCRdb independently ran MiXCR on the 5' RACE reads; one entry per CDR3 protein. The sample shows 10,000 to 15,000 distinct CDR3 sequences, roughly 7.2% of them seen only once. Indicated time point: sample taken at primary tumor resection. CDR1 is GTSNPN and CDR2 is SVGIG in the germline V gene (reference sequence). The ends were cut back, 2 bases at V and 12 bases at J, with 10 bases in the middle. There are 10 residues in the CDR3. The receptor was derived from a female donor with early-stage non-small cell lung cancer. The rearrangement uses TRBV30 and TRBJ1-1; D not certain. The specimen comprised lung tumor tissue, sampled at surgery. CDR3 residues: CAWSRQAPFF. CDR3 DNA sequence: TGTGCCTGGAGTCGGCAGGCTCCTTTCTTT.